A selection of T cell receptor beta chains follows, all from one sample in a study of control samples from healthy donors and cancer patients. The assay was immunoSEQ multiplex PCR, and TCRdb's table has in-frame clones only and misses some. The top ten clones hold about 2.5% of a sample with roughly 120,000 clones, 88% of them seen once. Sequencing was carried out using blood. The receptor source for this set is a woman in her 70s in good health. Both conserved end residues are part of each CDR3. The order of the fields is CDR3 protein, CDR3 DNA, V gene, J gene, clone size, D gene. D genes are given only for firm matches. A row's size may be missing; if present it is once, few, many or a size class.

CASSLEAIRGAFF	TGTGCCAGCAGTTTGGAGGCAATAAGGGGAGCTTTCTTT	TRBV28	TRBJ1-1	.	.
CASSFRLYNEQFF	TGTGCCAGCAGCTTTAGACTCTACAATGAGCAGTTCTTC	TRBV3-1/TRBV3-2	TRBJ2-1	once	.
CASSLGEARSGYGYTF	TGTGCCAGCAGCTTAGGGGAGGCGAGAAGTGGCTATGGCTACACCTTC	TRBV7-9	TRBJ1-2	.	.
CATGGQDGYTF	TGTGCCACCGGGGGGCAGGATGGCTACACCTTC	TRBV24-1	TRBJ1-2	.	.
CSVSYTGINEKLFF	TGCAGCGTTTCTTATACAGGGATTAATGAAAAACTGTTTTTT	TRBV29-1	TRBJ1-4	.	.
CASRDQRTAYEQYF	TGTGCCAGTAGAGACCAGAGGACAGCCTACGAGCAGTACTTC	TRBV19	TRBJ2-7	.	.
CASSVVRNEKLFF	TGTGCCAGCAGCGTGGTAAGGAATGAAAAACTGTTTTTT	TRBV9	TRBJ1-4	.	.
CASSLLNFGLAVAKNIQYF	TGTGCCAGCAGCCTACTAAATTTCGGACTAGCGGTAGCCAAAAACATTCAGTACTTC	TRBV3-1/TRBV3-2	TRBJ2-4	.	TRBD2
CASRPGQNNEQFF	TGCGCCAGCAGGCCTGGACAGAACAATGAGCAGTTCTTC	TRBV5-1	TRBJ2-1	.	.
CASIKSGSGFYGYTF	TGTGCCAGCATTAAAAGTGGTTCGGGATTCTATGGCTACACCTTC	TRBV2	TRBJ1-2	.	.
CASSLWPRQGAGGYTF	TGTGCCAGCAGCTTATGGCCCAGACAGGGAGCGGGTGGCTACACCTTC	TRBV7-9	TRBJ1-2	.	TRBD1
CASSTRQKETQYF	TGTGCCAGCTCAACTCGACAGAAAGAGACCCAGTACTTC	TRBV18	TRBJ2-5	.	.
CASSYRQPGLAVEQFF	TGTGCCAGCAGCTACAGACAGCCTGGACTAGCTGTTGAGCAGTTCTTC	TRBV5-6	TRBJ2-1	.	TRBD2
CASSGPDRPTGYF	TGTGCCAGCAGTGGGCCGGACAGGCCAACGGGGTATTTT	TRBV2	TRBJ2-3	.	TRBD1
CASSLGGGHTDTQYF	TGTGCCAGCAGCTTAGGTGGGGGGCACACAGATACGCAGTATTTT	TRBV7-6	TRBJ2-3	.	.
CASSSAGTASYGYTF	TGTGCCAGCAGCTCAGCCGGGACAGCCTCCTATGGCTACACCTTC	TRBV7-2	TRBJ1-2	.	TRBD1
CASSSREVNTEAFF	TGTGCCAGCAGCTCGAGAGAGGTGAACACTGAAGCTTTCTTT	TRBV11-2	TRBJ1-1	.	.
CASSVHREAEAFF	TGTGCCAGCAGCGTGCACAGGGAGGCTGAAGCTTTCTTT	TRBV9	TRBJ1-1	.	.
CASSEKGQGHGYTF	TGTGCCAGCAGTGAAAAGGGACAGGGTCATGGCTACACCTTC	TRBV2	TRBJ1-2	.	TRBD1
CASSPVSGFDEKLFF	TGCGCCAGCAGCCCTGTTTCGGGGTTTGACGAAAAACTGTTTTTT	TRBV4-1	TRBJ1-4	.	.
CASSPLVGEKLFF	TGTGCCAGCTCGCCCCTTGTGGGGGAAAAACTGTTTTTT	TRBV7-2	TRBJ1-4	.	.
CASSDRDRGTDTQYF	TGTGCCAGCTCCGACCGGGACAGGGGGACAGATACGCAGTATTTT	TRBV2	TRBJ2-3	once	TRBD1
CASSKTAGQGWDGYTF	TGTGCCAGCAGCAAAACAGCGGGACAGGGTTGGGATGGCTACACCTTC	TRBV21-1	TRBJ1-2	.	.
CASSLETASPLHF	TGTGCCAGCAGCTTAGAAACTGCTTCACCCCTCCACTTT	TRBV7-9	TRBJ1-6	.	.
CASSQTADANEQFF	TGTGCCAGCAGCCAAACAGCAGACGCCAATGAGCAGTTCTTC	TRBV5-4	TRBJ2-1	.	.
CASSRTSGGEETQYF	TGTGCCAGCAGCCGGACTAGCGGGGGAGAAGAGACCCAGTACTTC	TRBV7-3	TRBJ2-5	.	TRBD2
CASSYSRGQGEQYF	TGTGCCAGCAGTTACTCCCGGGGGCAGGGTGAGCAGTACTTC	TRBV6-5	TRBJ2-7	.	.
CASSPNRGTGYGYTF	TGTGCCAGCAGCCCCAACAGGGGGACTGGCTATGGCTACACCTTC	TRBV7-6	TRBJ1-2	.	TRBD1
CASSFDSKKLFF	TGTGCCAGCAGTTTCGACAGCAAAAAACTGTTTTTT	TRBV12-3/TRBV12-4	TRBJ1-4	once	.
CASSLQGQANEQFF	TGTGCCAGCAGTTTGCAGGGGCAGGCCAATGAGCAGTTCTTC	TRBV27	TRBJ2-1	.	.
CASSLKGEGAPEAFF	TGTGCCAGCAGCCTAAAGGGGGAGGGAGCCCCTGAAGCTTTCTTT	TRBV5-8	TRBJ1-1	few	.
CASSLEGRETQYF	TGCGCCAGCAGCTTGGAGGGAAGAGAGACCCAGTACTTC	TRBV5-1	TRBJ2-5	.	.
CAISHRANYGYTF	TGTGCCATCAGCCACAGGGCAAACTATGGCTACACCTTC	TRBV10-3	TRBJ1-2	.	.